Listed below are T cell receptor beta chains from one sample, sequenced in a study of regulatory T cells in long-lasting Graves disease. TCRdb called the multiplex PCR reads again in MiXCR, with one record for every CDR3 protein. The data show 500,000 or so distinct CDR3 sequences, roughly 16% seen once. These sequences were also reported in another study, on T cells in Graves' hyperthyroidism and ophthalmopathy.

The source material was peripheral blood mononuclear cells (PBMCs), sampled at new diagnosis, from a patient treated with antithyroid drugs. These receptors were taken from a woman aged 40 to 65 with Graves disease. Both conserved end residues are part of each CDR3. D genes are given only for firm matches. The listing skips clone size in some rows; elsewhere it reads once, few, many or a size class.

clone_size,d_call,v_call,j_call,cdr3_nt,cdr3_aa
-,TRBD1,TRBV6-1,TRBJ1-2,TGTGCCAGCAGTGCTGACAGGGACTATGGCTACACCTTC,CASSADRDYGYTF
few,-,TRBV27,TRBJ1-6,TGTGCCAGCAGTTCTACGGGTCATCAATATAATTCACCCCTCCACTTT,CASSSTGHQYNSPLHF
few,TRBD1,TRBV4-1,TRBJ1-6,TGCGCCAGCAGCCCCCCAGGGACAGGGGTTAATTCACCCCTCCACTTT,CASSPPGTGVNSPLHF
few,-,TRBV10-1,TRBJ2-3,TGCGCCAGCAGTGAGCTTGGCATAGGAACAGATACGCAGTATTTT,CASSELGIGTDTQYF
-,-,TRBV7-2,TRBJ2-7,TGTGCCGGCAGCCCTCGGCGGGCGGGTATAAGCCACGAGCAGTACTTC,CAGSPRRAGISHEQYF
-,TRBD1,TRBV20-1,TRBJ1-1,TGCAGTGCGGGAGACAGGGCGAACACTGAAGCTTTCTTT,CSAGDRANTEAFF
many,-,TRBV18,TRBJ2-2,TGTGCCAGCTCACCTGGCGGCAGTTCGAACACCGGGGAGCTGTTTTTT,CASSPGGSSNTGELFF
-,-,TRBV20-1,TRBJ2-1,TGCAGTGCTAGCCAGGGAACCTACAATGAGCAGTTCTTC,CSASQGTYNEQFF
many,-,TRBV12-3/TRBV12-4,TRBJ2-7,TGTGCCAGCACCCAAGACGGAGTAGCCTACGAGCAGTACTTC,CASTQDGVAYEQYF
many,-,TRBV30,TRBJ1-2,TGTGCCTGGAGTGGAGGAGAAGACTATGGCTACACCTTC,CAWSGGEDYGYTF
few,-,TRBV2,TRBJ2-5,TGTGCCAGCAAAATTCGATGGTGGGAGACCCAGTACTTC,CASKIRWWETQYF
-,-,TRBV11-2,TRBJ2-7,TGTGCCAGCACCCAGGCGGGGTACGAGCAGTACTTC,CASTQAGYEQYF
-,-,TRBV12-3/TRBV12-4,TRBJ1-2,TGTGCCAGCAGTCAAAGACAGGGCTACACCTTC,CASSQRQGYTF
few,-,TRBV12-3/TRBV12-4,TRBJ2-7,TGTGCCAGCAGCCCGACAGGGAGGAGCTCCTACGAGCAGTACTTC,CASSPTGRSSYEQYF